A selection of T cell receptor beta chains follows, all from one sample in a study of shared clonotypes between healthy human individuals. Method: immunoSEQ multiplex PCR; TCRdb's copy keeps in-frame clones and lacks some. The table includes a few hundred thousand clones, 75% to 80% detected once. The sample taken for sequencing was PBMCs. These receptors were taken from a woman in her thirties or forties in good health. Some clones in this sample may be carry-over from other donors' samples. CDR3s include the opening cysteine and the closing phenylalanine or tryptophan. D genes are given only for firm matches. A clone size is listed for some rows: how often the clone was seen (once, few, many), or a class if it is expanded.

v_gene	j_gene	abundance	d_gene	CDR3aa	CDR3nt
TRBV7-3	TRBJ2-1	NA	NA	CASSAARSVDEQFF	TGTGCCAGCAGCGCGGCTAGAAGCGTCGATGAGCAGTTCTTC
TRBV5-4	TRBJ2-4	NA	NA	CASSLDSKIAKNIQYF	TGTGCCAGCAGCTTGGACAGCAAGATAGCCAAAAACATTCAGTACTTC
TRBV6-5	TRBJ2-7	once	TRBD1	CASSQGERNEQYF	TGTGCCAGCAGTCAGGGGGAGAGGAACGAGCAGTACTTC
TRBV12-5	TRBJ2-7	few	NA	CASGLVGGEQYF	TGTGCTAGTGGTTTGGTAGGGGGGGAGCAGTACTTC
TRBV5-1	TRBJ2-2	NA	NA	CASEPGLNTGELFF	TGCGCCAGCGAACCGGGACTTAACACCGGGGAGCTGTTTTTT
TRBV10-3	TRBJ1-1	NA	NA	CAISGGVEAFF	TGTGCCATCAGTGGGGGGGTAGAAGCTTTCTTT
TRBV6-1	TRBJ1-2	NA	NA	CASSEIGEANYGYTF	TGTGCCAGCAGTGAAATTGGGGAAGCTAACTATGGCTACACCTTC
TRBV5-1	TRBJ2-6	NA	NA	CASSFAVGANVLTF	TGCGCCAGCAGCTTCGCCGTTGGGGCCAACGTCCTGACTTTC
TRBV7-2	TRBJ2-7	NA	NA	CASSSTGAWGEQYF	TGTGCCAGCAGCTCCACGGGAGCTTGGGGAGAGCAGTACTTC
TRBV19	TRBJ2-3	NA	NA	CASSIGGTDTQYF	TGTGCCAGTAGTATCGGGGGCACAGATACGCAGTATTTT
TRBV6-6	TRBJ2-2	NA	NA	CASSRPSTGELFF	TGTGCCAGCAGCAGACCAAGTACCGGGGAGCTGTTTTTT
TRBV30	TRBJ1-3	NA	TRBD1	CAWGKGARGNTIYF	TGTGCCTGGGGGAAGGGGGCGCGGGGAAACACCATATATTTT
TRBV28	TRBJ1-2	NA	NA	CASSLWGADGYTF	TGTGCCAGCAGTTTATGGGGGGCGGATGGCTACACCTTC
TRBV5-1	TRBJ2-4	NA	NA	CASRTGLAKNIQYF	TGCGCCAGCAGAACGGGACTAGCCAAAAACATTCAGTACTTC
TRBV7-2	TRBJ1-1	NA	TRBD1	CASSQNRGRNTEAFF	TGTGCCAGCAGCCAGAACAGGGGGAGGAACACTGAAGCTTTCTTT
TRBV15	TRBJ1-1	NA	NA	CATSRQKTQTEAFF	TGTGCCACCAGCAGGCAAAAAACCCAGACTGAAGCTTTCTTT
TRBV6-4	TRBJ1-2	NA	TRBD1	CASSEQGSYGYTF	TGTGCCAGCAGTGAACAGGGGAGCTATGGCTACACCTTC
TRBV28	TRBJ2-1	NA	NA	CASTKGDDSYNEQFF	TGTGCCAGCACCAAGGGGGATGACTCCTACAATGAGCAGTTCTTC
TRBV28	TRBJ2-7	NA	NA	CASSRVLYEQYF	TGTGCCAGCAGCAGAGTCCTCTACGAGCAGTACTTC
TRBV18	TRBJ1-4	NA	NA	CASSPANEKLFF	TGTGCCAGCTCACCAGCTAATGAAAAACTGTTTTTT
TRBV19	TRBJ1-2	NA	NA	CASSISPGYGYTF	TGTGCCAGTAGTATTTCACCGGGCTATGGCTACACCTTC
TRBV5-1	TRBJ2-3	many	NA	CASSFAGRTDTQYF	TGCGCCAGCAGCTTTGCGGGACGCACAGATACGCAGTATTTT
TRBV20-1	TRBJ2-7	NA	NA	CSALGTEQYF	TGCAGTGCTCTGGGGACCGAGCAGTACTTC
TRBV18	TRBJ1-1	NA	NA	CASSPEVDTAEAFF	TGTGCCAGCTCACCAGAGGTAGACACCGCTGAAGCTTTCTTT
TRBV15	TRBJ1-5	once	TRBD1	CATSRVTGQGGQPQHF	TGTGCCACCAGCAGAGTAACGGGACAGGGTGGTCAGCCCCAGCATTTT
TRBV4-1	TRBJ2-7	NA	TRBD1	CASSQGVGQGVHEQYF	TGCGCCAGCAGCCAGGGAGTGGGACAGGGGGTTCACGAGCAGTACTTC
TRBV28	TRBJ2-5	once	TRBD2	CASSFPRYLELAGGETQYF	TGTGCCAGCAGTTTCCCGCGCTATCTAGAACTAGCGGGTGGGGAGACCCAGTACTTC
TRBV7-3	TRBJ2-6	NA	TRBD1	CASSPGTGDYSGANVLTF	TGTGCCAGCAGCCCGGGGACAGGGGATTATTCTGGGGCCAACGTCCTGACTTTC
TRBV10-3	TRBJ2-7	NA	NA	CASRTERSYEQYF	TGTGCCTCGAGGACCGAACGCTCCTACGAGCAGTACTTC
TRBV28	TRBJ1-2	few	NA	CASSLIGTNYGYTF	TGTGCCAGCAGTTTAATCGGCACTAACTATGGCTACACCTTC
TRBV6-5	TRBJ1-5	NA	TRBD1	CASSSTGGSQPQHF	TGTGCCAGCAGTTCCACAGGGGGCTCTCAGCCCCAGCATTTT
TRBV6-1	TRBJ2-1	NA	TRBD2	CASRERWGLAGEGGQFF	TGTGCCAGCAGGGAAAGATGGGGACTAGCGGGAGAGGGCGGGCAGTTCTTC
TRBV27	TRBJ1-2	NA	NA	CASSLRRQTSRYGYTF	TGTGCCAGCAGTTTGAGGAGGCAAACCTCTCGATATGGCTACACCTTC
TRBV30	TRBJ2-7	few	TRBD2	CAWSVFSGSYEQYF	TGTGCCTGGAGTGTTTTTAGCGGGAGCTACGAGCAGTACTTC
TRBV11-2	TRBJ2-7	NA	NA	CASSLGRRVSYEQYF	TGTGCCAGCAGCTTAGGGCGGCGGGTTTCCTACGAGCAGTACTTC
TRBV2	TRBJ2-1	NA	TRBD2	CASTKTSGTHEQFF	TGTGCCAGCACGAAGACTAGCGGGACCCATGAGCAGTTCTTC
TRBV4-3	TRBJ2-1	NA	NA	CASSPQLDWGAVWNEQFF	TGCGCCAGCAGCCCGCAGCTTGATTGGGGAGCAGTTTGGAATGAGCAGTTCTTC
TRBV7-9	TRBJ1-2	NA	NA	CASSSAGRGYTF	TGTGCCAGCAGCTCCGCGGGACGCGGCTACACCTTC
TRBV9	TRBJ2-3	NA	TRBD2	CASSVEPGTSGIPTDTQYF	TGTGCCAGCAGCGTAGAACCGGGGACTAGCGGGATCCCCACAGATACGCAGTATTTT
TRBV29-1	TRBJ2-7	NA	TRBD2	CSVLLAASYEQYF	TGCAGCGTTCTACTAGCGGCCTCCTACGAGCAGTACTTC
TRBV7-2	TRBJ2-7	NA	TRBD1	CASSLAGQNIEQYF	TGTGCCAGCAGCTTAGCGGGACAGAATATCGAGCAGTACTTC
TRBV28	TRBJ1-5	NA	TRBD1	CASRTGAGSNQPQHF	TGTGCCAGCCGGACAGGCGCGGGTTCCAATCAGCCCCAGCATTTT
TRBV7-9	TRBJ2-3	NA	TRBD1	CASSRDRDIDTQYF	TGTGCCAGCAGCCGGGACAGGGACATAGATACGCAGTATTTT
TRBV5-1	TRBJ2-1	NA	NA	CASSLEPSPGYNEQFF	TGCGCCAGCAGCTTGGAACCTAGCCCAGGGTACAATGAGCAGTTCTTC
TRBV11-2	TRBJ2-7	NA	NA	CASSLGLSDEQYF	TGTGCCAGCAGCCTAGGACTCTCGGACGAGCAGTACTTC